The source of this T cell receptor beta chain is a study of CD8 T cells in ankylosing spondylitis. Notes on the study in general: Seemingly characteristic of ankylosing spondylitis blood was a TCR beta motif consisting of 7 or 8 highly homologous variants.

TCRdb used MiXCR to reprocess the 5' RACE reads, holding one entry per CDR3 protein. The table records around 140,000 distinct CDR3 sequences, roughly 10% of them present only once. CDR3 length: 16 residues. In this sample, this clonotype turned up a few times. Its antigen is as yet unknown. The chain is built from TRBV21-1 and TRBJ2-1; the DNA was not used to check the table's D call, TRBD1. TRBV21-1 is described as a pseudogene. Sequencing was carried out using blood, either unsorted or a sorted T cell fraction (not recorded which). This TCR came from a female donor with ankylosing spondylitis or in good health (not recorded which). CDR3 coding DNA: TGTGCCAGCAGCAAGAAAGGGACGGATGGTTCGAATGAGCAGTTCTTC. Its translation is CASSKKGTDGSNEQFF.